The rows below give T cell receptor beta chains drawn from one sample of a study of CD4 T cells in relation to SARS-CoV-2 and coronaviruses. Repertoires were generated with immunoSEQ multiplex PCR, while TCRdb's copy carries only in-frame clones and drops some. The sample yields around 11,000 clones, 80% to 90% seen once. These receptors lack a known antigen. Sequenced: CD4+ T cells from PBMCs, cultured in vitro. Every receptor here comes from a human donor in good health. CDR3s include the opening cysteine and the closing phenylalanine or tryptophan. D genes are given only for firm matches.

TRBV2,TRBD1,TRBJ1-4,TGTGCCAGCACTACAGGGGGTTATGAAAAACTGTTTTTT,CASTTGGYEKLFF
TRBV7-2,-,TRBJ2-2,TGTGCCAGCGTTTCAGCTCGGAACACCGGGGAGCTGTTTTTT,CASVSARNTGELFF
TRBV6-2/TRBV6-3,TRBD1,TRBJ2-2,TGTGCCAGCAGTAAACAGGGGGCTCTGACCGGGGAGCTGTTTTTT,CASSKQGALTGELFF
TRBV5-1,-,TRBJ2-2,TGCGCCAGCAGCTTAGGGCAGAACACCGGGGAGCTGTTTTTT,CASSLGQNTGELFF
TRBV11-2,-,TRBJ1-1,TGTGCCAGCAGACCCACGGACCCTAGCACTGAAGCTTTCTTT,CASRPTDPSTEAFF
TRBV5-1,-,TRBJ2-1,TGCGCCAGCTCTGAACTAGCAGACAATGAGCAGTTCTTC,CASSELADNEQFF
TRBV18,TRBD1,TRBJ2-5,TGTGCCAGCTCACGGGCAGGGGGAGAGACCCAGTACTTC,CASSRAGGETQYF
TRBV4-3,-,TRBJ2-7,TGCGCCAGCAGCCAAGGGGCCCGGACTACGCTCGGGGTGCAGTACTTC,CASSQGARTTLGVQYF
TRBV19,TRBD1,TRBJ1-5,TGTGCCAGCCGCCCGGTGGACAGGGATCATCAGCCCCAGCATTTT,CASRPVDRDHQPQHF
TRBV3-1/TRBV3-2,-,TRBJ2-5,TGTGCCAGCAGCCCTGGGGGCTCGGGGACCCAGTACTTC,CASSPGGSGTQYF
TRBV4-2,TRBD2,TRBJ2-1,TGTGCCAGCAGCAACCGAGCGGGAGGAACATACAATGAGCAGTTCTTC,CASSNRAGGTYNEQFF